This T cell receptor beta chain is drawn from a study of blood T cell repertoires in COVID-19. Overall study context: Researchers got acute and convalescent COVID-19 samples from the United States, Italy and Spain. PBMCs, B-cell-depleted T cells, or T cells were the source of the cDNA or gDNA that made up the material.

Seattle researchers signed up patients amid active infection and tracked them longitudinally. V lost 4 bases to trimming and J lost 4 bases, with 10 bases between them. The CDR3 totals 14 residues. Germline lookup yields CDR1 ENHRY and CDR2 SYGVKD. Source study methods: Estimates of nucleated cell counts were drawn from the amplification of reference gene primers. The method was immunoSEQ multiplex PCR; TCRdb's version includes in-frame clones alone and lacks a portion of them. The V and J calls and the clone size are those of that table, but D and trimming were determined from the DNA. The data show around 370,000 clones, more than 75% seen once.

The sequence was obtained from a woman aged 50 to 65 with COVID-19, enrolled during active disease. Sequencing input: peripheral blood. J is TRBJ2-2 and V is TRBV10-3; no clear D gene. The CDR3 DNA reads as TGTGCCATCAGTGGAATGGTTAGCACCGGGGAGCTGTTTTTT. Translation gives CAISGMVSTGELFF.